This T cell receptor (beta chain) was found in a study of regulatory T cells in long-lasting Graves disease. The study, taken as a whole, reports: Persistent disease preferred TRBV28, TRBJ1-2 and TRBJ2-5.

Noted time point: persistent/refractory GD, antithyroid drugs over 5 years with positive TRAb. RNA from PBMCs was the source of the TCR library. The sample holds a few counts of this clonotype. Its specificity is unknown. Construction of the TCR beta libraries employed iRepertoire HTBI primers in conjunction with Arm-PCR of CDR3 regions. TCRdb itself ran the multiplex PCR reads through MiXCR, one entry per CDR3 protein. This table holds under 350,000 distinct CDR3 sequences, around 23% found once. The CDR3 extends over 13 amino acids. Per germline, CDR1 MNHEY and CDR2 SVGEGT. Between the trimmed V and J ends, which lost 5 bases and 4 bases, there was a span of 9 bases.

J is TRBJ2-1 and V is TRBV6-2 or TRBV6-3; D is possibly TRBD1 (5 bases). The specimen was peripheral blood mononuclear cells (PBMCs), collected when the disease was refractory, from a patient treated with antithyroid drugs. The sequence was collected from a female donor with Graves disease. CDR3 nucleotide sequence: TGTGCCAGCAGTCCAGGGTCTTACAATGAGCAGTTCTTC. It is translated as CASSPGSYNEQFF.